This T cell receptor beta chain originates from a study of radiation and T cells in renal cell carcinoma. Findings and caveats of the study: In blood, top tumor clones expanded by 2 weeks, shrinking by 4.

Measured with immunoSEQ multiplex PCR; TCRdb has only the in-frame clones, and not every one. Of tens of thousands of clones in the sample, 80% were seen once. For this clone: Its specificity is unknown.

As for time point: baseline pretreatment blood. The treatment: 15 Gy SBRT to primary tumor, nephrectomy 4 weeks later. Blood was sampled at baseline, 2 weeks and 4 weeks after SBRT. The receptor was isolated from a man in his fifties or sixties with renal cell carcinoma. The input for sequencing was blood, taken from a patient whose treatment included radiotherapy and nephrectomy.

The CDR3 is CASSPNSGDNSPLHF. The CDR3 DNA sequence: TGTGCCAGCTCGCCCAACTCAGGAGATAATTCACCCCTCCACTTT. The gene calls are TRBV18 and TRBJ1-6; D is unclear. The V and J ends lost 6 bases and 5 bases respectively, with 14 bases between them. Looked up from germline, CDR1 is KGHSH and CDR2 is LQKENI. This CDR3 spans 15 amino acids.